The 28 T cell receptor beta chains reported below all come from one sample, sequenced in a study of T cell responses to AZD1222 COVID-19 vaccine. Produced via immunoSEQ multiplex PCR; TCRdb's table is partial and in-frame only. This repertoire shows 150,000 to 200,000 clones, 75% to 95% found once; its top ten account for approximately 3%. The sample here was peripheral blood, taken on day 0 of AZD1222 vaccination. These receptor sequences come from an adult in good health.

This chain connects TRBV7-2 to TRBJ1-2; TRBD1 might be the D (6 bases). Trimming cost V 5 bases and J 4 bases, with 17 bases left between them. Germline V lookup: CDR1 SGHTA, CDR2 FQGNSA. The CDR3 contains 15 residues. The CDR3 loop is CASSQFNGGGYGYTF. CDR3 nucleotide sequence: TGTGCCAGCAGCCAATTTAACGGGGGCGGCTATGGCTACACCTTC.

This rearrangement joins TRBV9 to TRBJ2-1, with 10 bases matching TRBD2. The CDR3 totals 15 residues. Germline V gene sequence: CDR1 SGDLS, CDR2 YYNGEE. The V gene end was trimmed by 3 bases and the J gene end by 9 bases; junction bases not matched to a gene: 9. The CDR3 here is CASSAGSGGAFEQFF. As DNA, the CDR3 is TGTGCCAGCAGCGCCGGCAGCGGGGGGGCCTTTGAGCAGTTCTTC.

The gene calls are TRBV25-1 and TRBJ1-1; a weak D match, TRBD1 (6 bases). This CDR3 spans 16 amino acids. Germline loops: CDR1 MGHDK, CDR2 SYGVNS. V was clipped by 1 base and J by 1 base, with 13 bases between them. Written as DNA, the CDR3 is TGTGCCAGCAGTGAATTTAAGGACAGACCGAACACTGAAGCTTTCTTT. This codes for CASSEFKDRPNTEAFF.

This clone was recorded once. This chain uses TRBV7-3 with TRBJ1-1, with a weak D call TRBD1 (6 bases). The V gene's germline CDR1 is SGHTA and CDR2 FQGTGA. V lost 5 bases and J lost 7, with 14 bases in between. The length of the CDR3 is 13 residues. The CDR3 nucleotides read TGTGCCAGCAGCCAACAACAGGGCCGTGAAGCTTTCTTT. This codes for CASSQQQGREAFF.

The chain's CDR3 is CATSARGATAQAEQFF. Here the CDR3 DNA reads TGTGCCACCAGCGCCAGGGGGGCTACCGCCCAGGCTGAGCAGTTCTTC. The rearrangement joins TRBV24-1 to TRBJ2-1; tentatively, D is TRBD1 (7 bases). Germline CDR1 and CDR2: KGHDR and SFDVKD. With 7 bases removed from V and 9 bases from J, the gap between germline ends came to 24 bases. This CDR3 comprises 16 residues.

The chain recombines TRBV7-2 with TRBJ1-2; D unresolved. Germline-derived CDR1 and CDR2 are SGHTA and FQGNSA. This CDR3 has 15 amino acids. V was cut by 2 bases and J by 0 bases, with 10 bases left in between. CDR3 sequence: CASSLYRAANYGYTF. The DNA of the CDR3 is TGTGCCAGCAGCTTATACAGAGCAGCTAACTATGGCTACACCTTC.

This chain uses TRBV30 with TRBJ1-1, with D unresolved. Trimming shortened V by 2 bases and J by 4 bases, and 17 bases separated the two germline ends. Per germline, CDR1 GTSNPN and CDR2 SVGIG (reference sequence). The CDR3 has 15 residues. The CDR3 here is CAWSRAAAASTEAFF. CDR3 bases: TGTGCCTGGAGTCGGGCAGCAGCAGCCTCCACTGAAGCTTTCTTT.

This chain connects TRBV10-3 to TRBJ1-2, with D unresolved. Trimming removed 4 bases at V and 8 bases at J, with 8 bases between. Germline assignment: CDR1 ENHRY and CDR2 SYGVKD. This CDR3 is built from 11 residues. CDR3 sequence (DNA): TGTGCCATCAGTGGATCGGGGGGCTACACCTTC. Translation gives CAISGSGGYTF.

This clone has just one count. The V call is TRBV6-5, the J call TRBJ1-5; D unclear. Trimming removed 2 bases at V and 1 base at J, with 6 bases between. This CDR3 has 14 amino acids. Germline V lookup: CDR1 MNHEY, CDR2 SVGAGI. The CDR3 DNA follows: TGTGCCAGCAGTTACAGGTCAAGCAATCAGCCCCAGCATTTT. As protein: CASSYRSSNQPQHF.

The chain links TRBV27 to TRBJ2-3; D might be TRBD1 or TRBD2, each matching 5 bases. This CDR3 has 19 amino acids. V dropped 5 bases and J dropped 2 bases, with 26 bases sitting between them. Germline V gene sequence: CDR1 MNHEY, CDR2 SMNVEV (reference sequence). The CDR3 bases are TGTGCCAGCAGTCCCAGGGCCCAGTACCAGACTATACTCACAGATACGCAGTATTTT. Its translation is CASSPRAQYQTILTDTQYF.

J is TRBJ2-3 and V is TRBV5-1; D call uncertain. Per the germline V gene, CDR1 is SGHRS and CDR2 is YFSETQ. V gave up 4 bases and J gave up 0 bases, with 12 bases separating them. The length of the CDR3 is 15 residues. The chain's CDR3 is CASSPEVSSTDTQYF. CDR3 nucleotide sequence: TGCGCCAGCAGCCCCGAAGTCTCTAGCACAGATACGCAGTATTTT.

CDR3 residues: CASAAGEKYNEQFF. CDR3 nucleotides: TGTGCCTCGGCGGCGGGGGAAAAATACAATGAGCAGTTCTTC. The J gene is TRBJ2-1, the V gene TRBV10-3, with 7 bases matching TRBD2. The CDR3 has 14 amino acids. Per germline, CDR1 ENHRY and CDR2 SYGVKD. The V gene end was trimmed by 11 bases and the J gene end by 4 bases; junction bases not matched to a gene: 11.

The chain recombines TRBV12-3 or TRBV12-4 with TRBJ1-1; 9 positions match TRBD1. The V gene end was trimmed by 6 bases and the J gene end by 12 bases; junction bases not matched to a gene: 5. This CDR3 region has 11 residues. CDR3 protein: CASRQGAGTFF. DNA of the CDR3: TGTGCCAGCAGACAGGGGGCAGGGACTTTCTTT.

Only one count was recorded for this clone. The genes are TRBV19 and TRBJ1-2; 9 positions match TRBD1. J was trimmed by 8 bases and V by 6 bases; bases with no gene match: 7. This CDR3 has 13 amino acids. Per the germline V gene, CDR1 is LNHDA and CDR2 is SQIVND (reference sequence). CDR3: CASRRDRAGGYTF. In nucleotides, the CDR3 is TGTGCCAGTAGGCGGGACAGGGCCGGGGGCTACACCTTC.

This sequence joins TRBV4-3 and TRBJ2-7; 11 nucleotides line up with TRBD2. Germline assignment: CDR1 LGHNA and CDR2 YSLEER. The CDR3 spans 18 residues. J lost 3 bases, V lost 0 bases, and 10 bases had no gene match. Here the CDR3 reads CASSQDGSSGGALYEQYF. As DNA, the CDR3 is TGCGCCAGCAGCCAAGATGGGAGTAGCGGGGGGGCCCTCTACGAGCAGTACTTC.

The genes are TRBV12-3 or TRBV12-4 and TRBJ2-3; D tentatively reads TRBD1 or TRBD2 (6 bases each). The germline V and J ends were trimmed by 5 bases and 8 bases, with 14 bases remaining between them. CDR3 length: 13 amino acids. As DNA, the CDR3 is TGTGCCAGCAGTCCCCTACAGGGAGGTACGCAGTATTTT. It translates to CASSPLQGGTQYF.

V usage is TRBV24-1 and J usage is TRBJ1-6; D is unresolved. The germline gives CDR1 KGHDR, CDR2 SFDVKD. Trimming removed 6 bases at V and 5 bases at J, with 10 bases between. The CDR3 is 14 residues long. The CDR3 coding sequence is TGTGCCACCAGTTGGGCGCAGAATAATTCACCCCTCCACTTT. This sequence encodes CATSWAQNNSPLHF.

This chain uses TRBV9 with TRBJ2-7; D is perhaps TRBD1 or TRBD2 (5 bases each). In germline, CDR1 is SGDLS, CDR2 YYNGEE. Trimming removed 4 bases at V and 5 bases at J, with 16 bases between. The CDR3 spans 14 residues. DNA of the CDR3: TGTGCCAGCAGCCGGACGGGGCCCGGGAACGAGCAGTACTTC. This sequence encodes CASSRTGPGNEQYF.

This clone was detected only once. The J gene is TRBJ1-4, the V gene TRBV5-1, with D maybe TRBD1 (5 bases). This CDR3 comprises 15 residues. Germline CDR1 reads SGHRS; CDR2 reads YFSETQ. V shed 4 bases and J shed 11 bases, with 21 bases lying between them. DNA for the CDR3: TGCGCCAGCAGCCCCCCGGGACCTCCTTCCCGGAAACTGTTTTTT. It specifies CASSPPGPPSRKLFF.

With respect to this clone: This specimen includes other DNA sequences encoding the same CDR3. The chain recombines TRBV5-4 with TRBJ2-7, with 10 bases that match TRBD1. The CDR3 covers 14 residues. CDR1 is SGHNT, CDR2 YYREEE, per germline (reference sequence). Trimming took 4 bases from V and 2 from J; bases not matched to a gene: 3. This chain's CDR3 is CASSPGTGAYEQYF. The DNA for the CDR3 is TGTGCCAGCAGCCCTGGGACAGGGGCCTACGAGCAGTACTTC.

This clone was seen a handful of times. The chain joins TRBV9 to TRBJ1-3, with D perhaps matching TRBD1 (5 bases). Looked up from germline, CDR1 is SGDLS and CDR2 is YYNGEE. The CDR3 loop spans 18 amino acids. Trimming cost V 0 bases and J 0 bases, with 16 bases left between them. In nucleotides, the CDR3 is TGTGCCAGCAGCGTAGGTGCAGGGCTGGTGGGCTCTGGAAACACCATATATTTT. Protein product: CASSVGAGLVGSGNTIYF. Variable domain in full (rest from reference TRBV9 and TRBJ1-3): DSGVTQTPKHLITATGQRVTLRCSPRSGDLSVYWYQQSLDQGLQFLIQYYNGEERAKGNILERFSAQQFPDLHSELNLSSLELGDSALYFCASSVGAGLVGSGNTIYFGEGSWLTVV.

The chain has TRBV11-1 and TRBJ1-1; D is uncertain. The V gene's germline CDR1 is SGHAT and CDR2 FQDESV (reference sequence). The CDR3 loop spans 14 amino acids. Trimming removed 3 bases from V and 1 base from J, with 9 bases in between. This CDR3 is CASSFRAGNTEAFF. Written as DNA, the CDR3 is TGTGCCAGCAGCTTTCGTGCAGGGAACACTGAAGCTTTCTTT.

This rearrangement joins TRBV11-2 to TRBJ1-4, with D possibly TRBD1 on 5 matching bases. The V and J ends lost 1 base and 7 bases respectively, with 13 bases between them. This CDR3 region has 15 residues. Germline assignment: CDR1 SGHAT and CDR2 FQNNGV. The CDR3 here is CASSLVEGRSEKLFF. In DNA, the CDR3 is TGTGCCAGCAGCTTAGTAGAGGGGCGAAGTGAAAAACTGTTTTTT.

V is TRBV5-1 and J is TRBJ2-1; TRBD2 matches 10 bases. Germline assignment: CDR1 SGHRS and CDR2 YFSETQ. CDR3 length equals 17 residues. V shed 0 bases and J 7 bases; nucleotides not matched to a gene: 10. The CDR3 nucleotides read TGCGCCAGCAGCTTGGACCCGCTAGCGGGGGTTAAGAATGAGCAGTTCTTC. Protein product: CASSLDPLAGVKNEQFF.

This rearrangement joins TRBV2 to TRBJ1-2; D is uncertain. CDR3 length equals 15 residues. Germline V gene data show CDR1 as SNHLY and CDR2 as FYNNEI. Trimming shortened V by 6 bases and J by 0 bases, and 14 bases separated the two germline ends. The CDR3 DNA reads as TGTGCCAGCAGCAAAGACATAGAAGCTAACTATGGCTACACCTTC. As protein: CASSKDIEANYGYTF.

The chain couples TRBV7-2 to TRBJ2-7; 9 bases fit TRBD1. Germline values: CDR1 SGHTA, CDR2 FQGNSA. The CDR3 contains 15 residues. V trimming: 3 bases; J trimming: 2 bases; junction bases outside the gene matches: 5. Written as DNA, the CDR3 is TGTGCCAGCAGCTTCGACAGGGGGGCTCCCTACGAGCAGTACTTC. Encoded protein: CASSFDRGAPYEQYF.

The CDR3 here is CASSDGHSGGTEAFF. CDR3 DNA sequence: TGTGCCAGCAGTGATGGTCACTCTGGGGGCACTGAAGCTTTCTTT. The chain is built from TRBV25-1 and TRBJ1-1, with a weak D call TRBD1 (5 bases). CDR1 is MGHDK, CDR2 SYGVNS, per germline. V was trimmed by 3 bases and J by 4 bases, leaving 15 bases between them. The CDR3 covers 15 residues.

The table lists this clone with a few counts. The chain carries TRBV5-1 and TRBJ2-6, with D tentatively TRBD1 (5 bases). This CDR3 spans 16 amino acids. Germline values: CDR1 SGHRS, CDR2 YFSETQ. V was shortened by 3 bases and J by 0 bases, with 10 bases between the two germline ends. CDR3 sequence reads: CASSYLTASGANVLTF. The CDR3 DNA reads as TGCGCCAGCAGCTACCTGACAGCCTCTGGGGCCAACGTCCTGACTTTC.